The present entry profiles one T cell receptor beta chain with its context. The sample belongs to a study of control samples from healthy donors and cancer patients. Profiled with immunoSEQ multiplex PCR; TCRdb holds only in-frame clones, not every one. The table includes about 180,000 clones, around 90% detected once. Trimming removed 1 base from V and 14 bases from J, with 15 bases in between. Germline V gives CDR1 SGHAT, CDR2 FQNNGV. The CDR3 runs to 13 residues. The chain employs TRBV11-2 and TRBJ2-1; no firm D call. This clonotype was sampled from a woman between 50 and 59 years old in good health. Material for sequencing was blood. Written as DNA, the CDR3 is TGTGCCAGCAGCTTAGTCACTCCAACCCCGAAGTTCTTC. Translated: CASSLVTPTPKFF.